The source of this TCR beta chain is a study of T cells in Graves' hyperthyroidism and ophthalmopathy. Study results and limitations: Most thyroid-expanded clonotypes above 0.001 were also found in blood. Researchers report that a 13 V-J model separated ophthalmopathy from stable hyperthyroidism.

V shed 8 bases and J 6 bases; nucleotides not matched to a gene: 12. The germline V gene has CDR1 MNHNS and CDR2 SASEGT. The CDR3 length is 15 residues. Graves' hyperthyroidism without ophthalmopathy progression within 18 months was termed stable. Roughly 10 ml of fresh peripheral blood supplied the PBMCs. RNA transcripts provided the source from which TCR beta CDR3 regions were amplified. A set of HTBI primers served as the primers for a first-round RT-PCR of the TCR CDR3. TCRdb re-called the multiplex PCR reads with MiXCR, one entry per CDR3 protein. The sample holds fewer than 350,000 distinct CDR3 sequences; 21% are singletons and the top ten take around half. This clonotype was counted a few times. The target antigen is unknown.

The sequencing sample was made of blood. V is TRBV6-1 and J is TRBJ2-3, with TRBD2 matching 9 bases. The origin of this receptor is a woman aged 50 to 60 with Graves' hyperthyroidism. The CDR3 DNA reads TGTGCCAGCCCCGAAGTGGCGGGAGGGTGGGATACGCAGTATTTT. Translated, it gives CASPEVAGGWDTQYF.